This paragraph reports one T cell receptor beta chain. Its cognate antigen is unknown. The primer mix had 60 Vbeta and 13 Jbeta primers. Sequencing used immunoSEQ multiplex PCR; TCRdb keeps in-frame clones, though not all of them. The sample holds about 100,000 clones, around 85% seen once. The data were taken from a study of cytomegalovirus exposure and HLA in healthy donors. Study outcomes and limitations: Among CMV-associated TCR beta chains, most appeared HLA-restricted in a later analysis. Reportedly, fewer N-insertions than the 666-donor mean appeared in an Asian-associated ancestry cluster in a later analysis.

Germline values: CDR1 SGHDT, CDR2 YYEEEE. CDR3 length: 15 amino acids. V lost 3 bases and J lost 2; bases outside the gene matches: 7. Sequencing used PBMCs. V usage is TRBV5-6 and J usage is TRBJ1-2; 7 nucleotides align to TRBD1. The receptor was isolated from a man aged 30 to 45 in good health and CMV-seronegative. The CDR3 nucleotides are TGTGCCAGCAGCTCGACAGGGAAAGCAAACTATGGCTACACCTTC. It yields the protein CASSSTGKANYGYTF.